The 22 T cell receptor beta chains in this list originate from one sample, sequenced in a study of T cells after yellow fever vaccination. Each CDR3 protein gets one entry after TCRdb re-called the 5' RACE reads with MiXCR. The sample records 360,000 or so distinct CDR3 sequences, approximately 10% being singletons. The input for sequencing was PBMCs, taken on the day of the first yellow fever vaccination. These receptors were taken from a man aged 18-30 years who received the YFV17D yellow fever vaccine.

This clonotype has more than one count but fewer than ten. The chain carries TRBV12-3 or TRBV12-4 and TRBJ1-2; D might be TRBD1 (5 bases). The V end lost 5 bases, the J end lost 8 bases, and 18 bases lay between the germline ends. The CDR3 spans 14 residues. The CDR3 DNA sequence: TGTGCCAGCAGTGCTCAGATAGGGGATAGAGGCTACACCTTC. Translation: CASSAQIGDRGYTF.

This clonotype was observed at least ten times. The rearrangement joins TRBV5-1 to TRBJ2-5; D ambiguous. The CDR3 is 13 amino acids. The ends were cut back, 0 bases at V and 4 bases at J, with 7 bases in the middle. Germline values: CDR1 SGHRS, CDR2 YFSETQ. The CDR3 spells CASSLALGETQYF. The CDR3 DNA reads TGCGCCAGCAGCTTGGCGCTTGGAGAGACCCAGTACTTC.

CDR3 DNA: TGTGCCAGCAGCTTGGGTTGGCGGGGGGGGTACGATGAGCAGTTCTTC. Protein product: CASSLGWRGGYDEQFF. The chain is built from TRBV5-4 and TRBJ2-1, with 9 bases identical to TRBD2. Germline-derived CDR1 and CDR2 are SGHNT and YYREEE (reference sequence). CDR3 size: 16 residues. Losses at the gene ends were 0 bases for V and 8 bases for J; bases not matched to a gene: 9. Full variable domain (rest looked up from reference TRBV5-4 and TRBJ2-1): ETGVTQSPTHLIKTRGQQVTLRCSSQSGHNTVSWYQQALGQGPQFIFQYYREEENGRGNFPPRFSGLQFPNYSSELNVNALELDDSALYLCASSLGWRGGYDEQFFGPGTRLTVL.

The CDR3 DNA sequence: TGTGCCAGCAGCTTAGAAGGGAGGACAGGTCCCAATTGGACCCAGTACTTC. It encodes CASSLEGRTGPNWTQYF. This rearrangement joins TRBV7-8 to TRBJ2-5; D is possibly TRBD1 (7 bases). The CDR3 sequence is 17 residues long. CDR1 SGHVS and CDR2 FQNEAQ come from the germline V gene. Deletions cut 1 base from V and 7 bases from J, with 22 bases between. The complete variable domain, with remaining parts taken from reference TRBV7-8 and TRBJ2-5, reads GAGVSQSPRYKVAKRGQDVALRCDPISGHVSLFWYQQALGQGPEFLTYFQNEAQLDKSGLPSDRFFAERPEGSVSTLKIQRTQQEDSAVYLCASSLEGRTGPNWTQYFGPGTRLLVL.

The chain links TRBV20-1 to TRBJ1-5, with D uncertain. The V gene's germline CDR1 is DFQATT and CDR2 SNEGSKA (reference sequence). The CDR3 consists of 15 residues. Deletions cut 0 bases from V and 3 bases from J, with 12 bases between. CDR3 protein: CSARDRSFTNQPQHF. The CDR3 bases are TGCAGTGCTAGAGATCGGAGCTTCACCAATCAGCCCCAGCATTTT.

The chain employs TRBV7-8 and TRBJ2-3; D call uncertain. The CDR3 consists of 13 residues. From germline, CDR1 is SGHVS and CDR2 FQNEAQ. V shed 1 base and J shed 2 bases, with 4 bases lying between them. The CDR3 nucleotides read TGTGCCAGCAGCTTAGTTTACACAGATACGCAGTATTTT. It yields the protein CASSLVYTDTQYF.

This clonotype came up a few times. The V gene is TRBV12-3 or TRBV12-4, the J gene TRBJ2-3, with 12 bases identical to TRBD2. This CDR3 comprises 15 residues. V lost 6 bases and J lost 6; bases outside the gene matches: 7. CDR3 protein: CASRDRLAGVDTQYF. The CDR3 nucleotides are TGTGCCAGCAGGGATAGACTAGCGGGGGTTGATACGCAGTATTTT.

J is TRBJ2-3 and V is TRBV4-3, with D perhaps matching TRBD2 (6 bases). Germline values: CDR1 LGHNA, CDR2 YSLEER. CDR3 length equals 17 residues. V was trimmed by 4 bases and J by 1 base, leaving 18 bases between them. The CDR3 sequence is CASSPVTSPGRTDTQYF. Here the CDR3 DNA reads TGCGCCAGCAGCCCTGTGACTAGTCCGGGGCGCACAGATACGCAGTATTTT.

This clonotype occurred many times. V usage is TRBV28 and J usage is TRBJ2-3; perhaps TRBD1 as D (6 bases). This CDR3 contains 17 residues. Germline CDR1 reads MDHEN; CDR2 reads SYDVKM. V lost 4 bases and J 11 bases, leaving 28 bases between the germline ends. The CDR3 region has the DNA TGTGCCAGCAGTTCTTCCGGACAGCTCTTAAAACCTTCGGGGCAGTATTTT. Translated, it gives CASSSSGQLLKPSGQYF.

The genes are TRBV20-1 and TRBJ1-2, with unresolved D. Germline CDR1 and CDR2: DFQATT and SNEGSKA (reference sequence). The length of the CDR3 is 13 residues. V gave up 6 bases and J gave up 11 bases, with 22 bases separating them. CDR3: CSAKKGMAEVYTF. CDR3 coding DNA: TGCAGTGCCAAAAAGGGTATGGCCGAAGTTTACACCTTC.

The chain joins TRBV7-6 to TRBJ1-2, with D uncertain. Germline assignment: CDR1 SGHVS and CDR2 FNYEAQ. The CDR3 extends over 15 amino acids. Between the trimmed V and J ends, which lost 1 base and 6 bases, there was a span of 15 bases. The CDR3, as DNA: TGTGCCAGCAGCTTAGTGGCAGGAGAATTGAATGGCTACACCTTC. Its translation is CASSLVAGELNGYTF.

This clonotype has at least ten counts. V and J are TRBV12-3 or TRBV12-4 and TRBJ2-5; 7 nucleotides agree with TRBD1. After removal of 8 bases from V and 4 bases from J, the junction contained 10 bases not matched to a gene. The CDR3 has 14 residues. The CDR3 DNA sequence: TGTGCCAGCCGTACAGGGGTAGTAGCAGAGACCCAGTACTTC. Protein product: CASRTGVVAETQYF.

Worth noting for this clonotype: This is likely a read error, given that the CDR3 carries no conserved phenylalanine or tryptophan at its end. The CDR3 reads CASRTGVREETQYS. The CDR3 DNA follows: TGTGCCAGTCGGACAGGGGTGAGGGAAGAGACCCAGTACTCC. The chain couples TRBV28 to TRBJ2-5; 9 bases line up with TRBD1. Germline lookup yields CDR1 MDHEN and CDR2 SYDVKM. The CDR3 spans 14 residues. V was clipped by 9 bases and J by 3 bases; unmatched bases: 8.

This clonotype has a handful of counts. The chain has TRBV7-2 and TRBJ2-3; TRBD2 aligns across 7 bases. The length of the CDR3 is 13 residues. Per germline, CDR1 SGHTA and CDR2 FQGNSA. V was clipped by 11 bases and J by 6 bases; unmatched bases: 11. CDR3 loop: CALAAGPLDTQYF. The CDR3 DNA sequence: TGTGCCCTAGCGGCGGGGCCGTTGGATACGCAGTATTTT.

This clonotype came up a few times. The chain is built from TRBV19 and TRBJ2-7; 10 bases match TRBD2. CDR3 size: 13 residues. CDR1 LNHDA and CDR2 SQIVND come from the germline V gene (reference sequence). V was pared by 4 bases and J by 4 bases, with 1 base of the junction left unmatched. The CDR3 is CASSTSGGYEQYV. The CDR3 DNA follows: TGTGCCAGTAGTACTAGCGGGGGATACGAGCAGTACGTC.

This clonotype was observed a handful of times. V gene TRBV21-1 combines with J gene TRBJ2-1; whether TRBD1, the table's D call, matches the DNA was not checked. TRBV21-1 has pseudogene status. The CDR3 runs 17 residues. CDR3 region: CASSSSLLAGGCNEQFF. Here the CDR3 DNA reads TGTGCCAGCAGCTCGAGTCTGTTGGCAGGGGGCTGTAATGAGCAGTTCTTC.

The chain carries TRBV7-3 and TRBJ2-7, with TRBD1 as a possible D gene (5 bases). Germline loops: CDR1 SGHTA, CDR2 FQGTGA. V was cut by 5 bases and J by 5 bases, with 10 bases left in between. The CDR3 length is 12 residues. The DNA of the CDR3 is TGTGCCAGCAGCCAAACAGGAAACGAGCAGTACTTC. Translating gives CASSQTGNEQYF.

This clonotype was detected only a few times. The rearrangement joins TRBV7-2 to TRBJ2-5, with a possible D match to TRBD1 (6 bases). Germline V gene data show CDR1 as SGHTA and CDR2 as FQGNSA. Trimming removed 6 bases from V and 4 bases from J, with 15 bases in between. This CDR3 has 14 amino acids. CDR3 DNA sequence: TGTGCCAGCAGTTTCCAGCGAGGGGGAGAGACCCAGTACTTC. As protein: CASSFQRGGETQYF.

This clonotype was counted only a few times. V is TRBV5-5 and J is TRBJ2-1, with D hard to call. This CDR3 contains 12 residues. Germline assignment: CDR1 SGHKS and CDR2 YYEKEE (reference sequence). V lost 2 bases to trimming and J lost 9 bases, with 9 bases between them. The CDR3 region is CASSFDVGEQFF. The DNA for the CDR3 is TGTGCCAGCAGCTTCGATGTAGGTGAGCAGTTCTTC.

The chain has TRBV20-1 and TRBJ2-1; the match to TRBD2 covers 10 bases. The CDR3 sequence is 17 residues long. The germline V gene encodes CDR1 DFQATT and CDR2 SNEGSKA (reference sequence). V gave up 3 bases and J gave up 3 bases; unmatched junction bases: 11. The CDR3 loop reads CSASSPGLANHYNEQFF. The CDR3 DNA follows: TGCAGTGCTAGTTCGCCGGGACTAGCGAACCACTACAATGAGCAGTTCTTC.

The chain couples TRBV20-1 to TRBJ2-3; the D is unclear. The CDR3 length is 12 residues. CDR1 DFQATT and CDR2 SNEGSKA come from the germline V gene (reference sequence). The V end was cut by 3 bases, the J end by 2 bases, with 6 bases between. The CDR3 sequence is CSARETTDTQYF. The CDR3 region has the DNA TGCAGTGCTAGGGAGACCACAGATACGCAGTATTTT.

Here the CDR3 DNA reads TGTGCCAGCAGTGAAGTGACACAGGGAGATACGCAGTATTTT. Translated, it gives CASSEVTQGDTQYF. V is TRBV6-1 and J is TRBJ2-3; D is possibly TRBD1 (6 bases). V gave up 1 base and J gave up 5 bases, with 10 bases separating them. CDR1 is MNHNS and CDR2 is SASEGT in the germline V gene. The CDR3 covers 14 residues.